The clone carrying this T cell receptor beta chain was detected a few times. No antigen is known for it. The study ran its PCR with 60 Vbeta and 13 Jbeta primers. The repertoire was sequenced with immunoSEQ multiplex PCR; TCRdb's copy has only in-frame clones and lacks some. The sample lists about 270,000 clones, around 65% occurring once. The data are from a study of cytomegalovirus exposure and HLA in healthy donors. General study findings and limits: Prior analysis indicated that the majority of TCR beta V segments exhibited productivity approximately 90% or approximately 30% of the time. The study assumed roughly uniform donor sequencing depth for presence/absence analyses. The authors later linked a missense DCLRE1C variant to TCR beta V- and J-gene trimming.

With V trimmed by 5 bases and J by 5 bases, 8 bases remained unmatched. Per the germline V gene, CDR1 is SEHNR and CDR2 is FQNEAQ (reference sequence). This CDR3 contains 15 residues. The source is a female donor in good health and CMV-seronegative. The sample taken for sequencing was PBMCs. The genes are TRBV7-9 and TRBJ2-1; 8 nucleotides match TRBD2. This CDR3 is CASSPRAGGNNEQFF. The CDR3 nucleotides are TGTGCCAGCAGCCCCCGGGCGGGAGGCAACAATGAGCAGTTCTTC.